These 17 T cell receptor beta chains share one sample of origin, sequenced in a study of cytomegalovirus exposure and HLA in healthy donors (dated by TCRdb to between 2016 and 2019). Library construction relied on the immunoSEQ multiplex PCR assay. For the multiplex PCR, a mixture combining 60 forward primers for TCR Vbeta segments and 13 reverse primers for TCR Jbeta segments was used. TCRdb took over this immuneACCESS table, retaining in-frame rearrangements with V and J assigned. Such tables are incomplete; in checked studies, under half of the missing clones stem from an unresolved V gene, and the remainder is unexplained. Present in this sample are 100,000 to 150,000 clones, approximately 74% of which were seen just once. The leading ten clones occupy around 10% of the sample. The sequencing sample was made of PBMCs. The receptors here all came from a woman in her forties or fifties in good health and CMV-seropositive.

This chain uses TRBV18 with TRBJ2-2; no clear D gene. Germline loops: CDR1 KGHSH, CDR2 LQKENI. The V and J ends lost 2 bases and 4 bases respectively, with 8 bases between them. CDR3 length: 14 amino acids. CDR3 region: CASSPSQFTGELFF. Written as DNA, the CDR3 is TGTGCCAGCTCACCATCACAGTTCACCGGGGAGCTGTTTTTT.

This rearrangement joins TRBV7-2 to TRBJ2-6; D uncertain. Germline V gives CDR1 SGHTA, CDR2 FQGNSA. This CDR3 is built from 16 residues. Trimming took 1 base from V and 0 from J, leaving 7 bases between them. CDR3 residues: CASSLESSSGANVLTF. The CDR3 bases are TGTGCCAGCAGCTTAGAATCCAGCTCTGGGGCCAACGTCCTGACTTTC.

This sequence joins TRBV5-1 and TRBJ2-1, with D unclear. The CDR3 runs 13 residues. CDR1 is SGHRS and CDR2 is YFSETQ in the germline V gene. The ends were cut back, 1 base at V and 6 bases at J, with 8 bases in the middle. The CDR3 spells CASSLSSFNEQFF. The CDR3 DNA sequence: TGCGCCAGCAGCTTGTCGAGCTTCAATGAGCAGTTCTTC.

The chain joins TRBV20-1 to TRBJ1-1, with D uncertain. The length of the CDR3 is 10 residues. V was trimmed by 5 bases and J by 8 bases, leaving 9 bases between them. CDR1 and CDR2 from the germline V gene are DFQATT and SNEGSKA (reference sequence). CDR3 nucleotide sequence: TGCAGTGCTTGGCTCAGGGAAGCTTTCTTT. Translated, it gives CSAWLREAFF.

The gene calls are TRBV4-3 and TRBJ1-2; D not resolved. The V end lost 4 bases, the J end lost 4 bases, and 16 bases lay between the germline ends. This CDR3 is 15 amino acids long. Germline V lookup: CDR1 LGHNA, CDR2 YSLEER. The DNA for the CDR3 is TGCGCCAGCAGCCGAGGAGGAACGTTAAGCTATGGCTACACCTTC. Residues: CASSRGGTLSYGYTF.

The genes are TRBV7-8 and TRBJ2-5; TRBD2 aligns across 7 bases. Germline-derived CDR1 and CDR2 are SGHVS and FQNEAQ. Unmatched junction bases numbered 10, after V lost 5 bases and J lost 1 base. The CDR3 runs to 16 residues. The CDR3 region is CASSPLAWGVQETQYF. The CDR3 DNA follows: TGTGCCAGCAGCCCACTAGCGTGGGGGGTCCAAGAGACCCAGTACTTC.

The table lists this clone with a few counts. This chain connects TRBV4-3 to TRBJ2-1; 7 bases line up with TRBD2. Germline V gene sequence: CDR1 LGHNA, CDR2 YSLEER. The J segment lost 1 base and the V segment lost 1 base, leaving 13 bases of the junction unmatched. The CDR3 runs to 19 residues. CDR3 sequence reads: CASSQGFLIGRTSYNEQFF. CDR3 bases: TGCGCCAGCAGCCAAGGATTTCTGATCGGGAGGACTTCCTACAATGAGCAGTTCTTC.

The chain uses TRBV9 and TRBJ2-1, with 7 bases lining up with TRBD1. Per the germline V gene, CDR1 is SGDLS and CDR2 is YYNGEE. The CDR3 is 17 amino acids. The ends lost 2 bases at V and 7 bases at J; junction bases unmatched: 15. CDR3: CASSVPRDRVPTNEQFF. The CDR3 DNA follows: TGTGCCAGCAGCGTCCCCCGCGACAGGGTGCCGACTAATGAGCAGTTCTTC. The entire variable domain, with the rest obtained from reference TRBV9 and TRBJ2-1, is as follows: DSGVTQTPKHLITATGQRVTLRCSPRSGDLSVYWYQQSLDQGLQFLIQYYNGEERAKGNILERFSAQQFPDLHSELNLSSLELGDSALYFCASSVPRDRVPTNEQFFGPGTRLTVL.

This clone was observed a single time. The chain has TRBV2 and TRBJ2-5; D is ambiguous. Germline V gene data show CDR1 as SNHLY and CDR2 as FYNNEI. The V end was cut by 2 bases, the J end by 2 bases, with 6 bases between. The CDR3 spans 13 residues. The CDR3 DNA reads TGTGCCAGCAGTGAACGGTGGCAAGAGACCCAGTACTTC. Translated: CASSERWQETQYF.

This clone was seen a single time. This chain connects TRBV2 to TRBJ1-4; tentative D call: TRBD1 (5 bases). The CDR3 has 14 amino acids. CDR1 is SNHLY, CDR2 FYNNEI, per germline. The V end was cut by 6 bases, the J end by 7 bases, with 15 bases between. The chain's CDR3 is CASRKTESSEKLFF. The CDR3 region has the DNA TGTGCCAGCAGGAAGACAGAGTCAAGTGAAAAACTGTTTTTT.

The CDR3: CASSLEGARKETQYF. CDR3 DNA sequence: TGTGCCAGCAGCTTGGAGGGGGCGAGGAAAGAGACCCAGTACTTC. The chain has TRBV7-8 and TRBJ2-5, with a possible D match to TRBD1 (7 bases). The CDR3 is made up of 15 amino acids. Germline CDR1 is SGHVS and CDR2 is FQNEAQ. Trimming cost V 3 bases and J 3 bases, with 14 bases left between them.

This clone was seen a few times. The gene calls are TRBV4-3 and TRBJ1-1; 12 nucleotides match TRBD1. This CDR3 contains 15 residues. J was trimmed by 7 bases and V by 1 base; bases with no gene match: 4. Germline-derived CDR1 and CDR2 are LGHNA and YSLEER. The CDR3 region is CASSQVWDRGREAFF. DNA of the CDR3: TGCGCCAGCAGCCAAGTATGGGACAGGGGGCGTGAAGCTTTCTTT.

The gene calls are TRBV5-1 and TRBJ1-4; no reliable D call. Trimming shortened V by 0 bases and J by 5 bases, and 14 bases separated the two germline ends. Germline-derived CDR1 and CDR2 are SGHRS and YFSETQ. This CDR3 has 16 amino acids. This CDR3 is CASSLVAGIGNEKLFF. CDR3 DNA sequence: TGCGCCAGCAGCTTGGTGGCCGGGATTGGGAATGAAAAACTGTTTTTT.

This clone was detected only once. V usage is TRBV11-2 and J usage is TRBJ1-2; D is perhaps TRBD1 (5 bases). The CDR3 loop spans 14 amino acids. V was pared by 5 bases and J by 5 bases, with 15 bases between. From germline, CDR1 is SGHAT and CDR2 FQNNGV. The CDR3 loop is CASSPPNQGYGYTF. The CDR3 nucleotides read TGTGCCAGCAGCCCACCGAATCAGGGATATGGCTACACCTTC.

The chain uses TRBV27 and TRBJ2-2, with 12 bases aligning to TRBD2. The CDR3 runs 17 residues. With 6 bases clipped from V and 5 bases from J, the junction kept 10 bases outside the gene matches. CDR1 is MNHEY and CDR2 is SMNVEV in the germline V gene (reference sequence). The CDR3 sequence: CASRRTSGAARTGELFF. CDR3 in DNA: TGTGCCAGCAGACGGACTAGCGGGGCAGCGAGGACCGGGGAGCTGTTTTTT.

The genes are TRBV15 and TRBJ1-1, with D unresolved. V was cut by 0 bases and J by 7 bases, with 6 bases left in between. Germline V gene data show CDR1 as LNHNV and CDR2 as YYDKDF (reference sequence). CDR3 size: 12 residues. CDR3 sequence reads: CATSRDNSEAFF. The CDR3, as DNA: TGTGCCACCAGCAGAGATAATAGTGAAGCTTTCTTT. The complete variable domain, with remaining parts taken from reference TRBV15 and TRBJ1-1, reads DAMVIQNPRYQVTQFGKPVTLSCSQTLNHNVMYWYQQKSSQAPKLLFHYYDKDFNNEADTPDNFQSRRPNTSFCFLDIRSPGLGDTAMYLCATSRDNSEAFFGQGTRLTVV.

V and J are TRBV6-5 and TRBJ1-2, with D possibly TRBD1 on 6 matching bases. This CDR3 spans 14 amino acids. The V gene lost 2 bases and the J gene lost 7 bases, with 14 bases spanning the gap. Per the germline V gene, CDR1 is MNHEY and CDR2 is SVGAGI. The CDR3 loop reads CASSYATGIRGYTF. The CDR3 DNA reads as TGTGCCAGCAGTTACGCCACAGGGATACGTGGCTACACCTTC.